The rows below give T cell receptor beta chains drawn from one sample of a study of patients and donors after allogeneic stem cell transplantation. A single record per CDR3 protein comes from TCRdb applying MiXCR to the RT-PCR reads. The sample yields about 160,000 distinct CDR3 sequences, approximately 30% seen once. Material for sequencing was blood, either unsorted or a sorted T cell fraction (not recorded which). These receptors were obtained from a human donor who was either an allogeneic HSCT recipient or a stem cell or donor lymphocyte infusion donor (not recorded which). It is not recorded whose cells these are; they may come from a transplant donor. The CDR3 runs from the conserved cysteine through the conserved F or W. D genes are given only for firm matches. Clone size is stated in some rows and not others, as once, few, many or a class when expanded.

cdr3_nt	cdr3_aa	d_call	v_call	j_call	clone_size
TGTGCCAGCAGTTGGGACGCCAGCCCTGAAGCTTTCTTT	CASSWDASPEAFF	.	TRBV6-6	TRBJ1-1	many
TGCAGTGCTAGAGAGGGGACCGCTAACAATGAGCAGTTCTTC	CSAREGTANNEQFF	.	TRBV20-1	TRBJ2-1	.
TGTGCCAGCAGCCAAAGAGTCGGGGACAGGGAAGAGACCCAGTACTTC	CASSQRVGDREETQYF	TRBD1	TRBV4-2	TRBJ2-5	.
TGCAGCGTTTCTGTTCTGGCGAGCTCTGGGGCCAACGTCCTGACTTTC	CSVSVLASSGANVLTF	.	TRBV29-1	TRBJ2-6	.
TGCAGTGCTAGAGATGTTGCTAGCGGGAGAACAGATACGCAGTATTTT	CSARDVASGRTDTQYF	TRBD2	TRBV20-1	TRBJ2-3	.
TGTGCCATCGGGGCAGTCATGAACACTGAAGCTTTCTTT	CAIGAVMNTEAFF	.	TRBV10-3	TRBJ1-1	few
TGTGCCAGCAGCAAAGTCAGGACGGTATGGAACACTGAAGCTTTCTTT	CASSKVRTVWNTEAFF	.	TRBV21-1	TRBJ1-1	.
TGTGCCAGCCTACAGGGGGCCTATCGAATCCACGAGCAGTACTTC	CASLQGAYRIHEQYF	TRBD1	TRBV6-1	TRBJ2-7	.
TGTGCCAGCAGGGAACCGGGACAAGACTATGGCTACACCTTC	CASREPGQDYGYTF	.	TRBV2	TRBJ1-2	.
TGTGCCAGCAGTTTAGCGGGGGGAGACACCGGGGAGCTGTTTTTT	CASSLAGGDTGELFF	.	TRBV12-3/TRBV12-4	TRBJ2-2	.
TGTGCCAGCAGTTACTCGGACAGGTTTCAGCCCCAGCATTTT	CASSYSDRFQPQHF	TRBD1	TRBV6-2/TRBV6-3	TRBJ1-5	.
TGCGCCAGCAGCCAAGCGAAGTCTTATAGCAATCAGCCCCAGCATTTT	CASSQAKSYSNQPQHF	.	TRBV4-1	TRBJ1-5	few
TGCAGCGTTAAACACCGGGACAGGGGGGACACTGAAGCTTTCTTT	CSVKHRDRGDTEAFF	TRBD1	TRBV29-1	TRBJ1-1	.
TGCGCCAGCAGCCAAGACGCTGTCAGGGTACCAGGTACCGAGCAGTACTTC	CASSQDAVRVPGTEQYF	.	TRBV4-3	TRBJ2-7	.
TGCAGTGCTAGAGGCTCTACGGCCTACGAGCAGTACTTC	CSARGSTAYEQYF	.	TRBV20-1	TRBJ2-7	few
TGTGCCAGCAGCCAAGAGACAGCACGGTCTGGAAACACCATATATTTT	CASSQETARSGNTIYF	.	TRBV4-2	TRBJ1-3	.
TGTGCCAGCAGTCTACAGGGGACCAACGTCCTGACTTTC	CASSLQGTNVLTF	TRBD1	TRBV6-5	TRBJ2-6	.
TGTGCCAGCAGTCCTCCGGGACAGACGAACACTGAAGCTTTCTTT	CASSPPGQTNTEAFF	TRBD1	TRBV28	TRBJ1-1	.
TGTGCCAGCAGTGACCGGGCCCACCTCTACGAGCAGTACTTC	CASSDRAHLYEQYF	.	TRBV25-1	TRBJ2-7	few
TGCGCCAGCAGCCAAGAGGACAGGTCGAACTATGGCTACACCTTC	CASSQEDRSNYGYTF	TRBD1	TRBV4-3	TRBJ1-2	.
TGTGCCACCAGCAGAGATCGCTCGGGACTGCAAACCTACGAGCAGTACTTC	CATSRDRSGLQTYEQYF	.	TRBV15	TRBJ2-7	few
TGTGCCAGCAGCCAAGGTACAGGGGGGAACACTGAAGCTTTCTTT	CASSQGTGGNTEAFF	TRBD1	TRBV14	TRBJ1-1	few
TGCAGCGTCACGGGACAGGCCTACAATGAGCAGTTCTTC	CSVTGQAYNEQFF	TRBD1	TRBV29-1	TRBJ2-1	few
TGTGCCAGCAGCTCCCTCCCAGGGGACGGGGAGCTGTTTTTT	CASSSLPGDGELFF	.	TRBV7-2	TRBJ2-2	.
TGTGCCAGCAGCTTAAGAGGACTAGTCAATGAGCAGTTCTTC	CASSLRGLVNEQFF	TRBD2	TRBV7-2	TRBJ2-1	.
TGCGCCAGCAGCCCGGTTTCAATACTGAAGAACACTGAAGCTTTCTTT	CASSPVSILKNTEAFF	.	TRBV5-1	TRBJ1-1	many
TGTGCCAGCAGTCTAGGACAAGACTGGCAAGAGACCCAGTACTTC	CASSLGQDWQETQYF	.	TRBV7-2	TRBJ2-5	many
TGCAGTGCTAGAGGGAGAGCGGGAGCAGACTACAATGAGCAGTTCTTC	CSARGRAGADYNEQFF	TRBD2	TRBV20-1	TRBJ2-1	.
TGTGCCAGCAAAACGGGCCAGAGGGAAGCTGAAAAACTGTTTTTT	CASKTGQREAEKLFF	.	TRBV9	TRBJ1-4	.
TGTGCCAGCAGTTGGCAGATACTAGGGGCAGATACGCAGTATTTT	CASSWQILGADTQYF	.	TRBV12-3/TRBV12-4	TRBJ2-3	few
TGTGCCAGCTCACCACCCTGGGGATCGTATGACACCGGGGAGCTGTTTTTT	CASSPPWGSYDTGELFF	.	TRBV18	TRBJ2-2	few
TGTGCCGGGGACAGGTCCTACACTGAAGCTTTCTTT	CAGDRSYTEAFF	.	TRBV21-1	TRBJ1-1	few
TGCAGTGCTAATGGGGGGACGGGTTATGGCTACACCTTC	CSANGGTGYGYTF	.	TRBV20-1	TRBJ1-2	many
TGCGCCAGCAGCCAAGAACTAGCGGATGCCTACAATGAGCAGTTCTTC	CASSQELADAYNEQFF	TRBD2	TRBV4-3	TRBJ2-1	few
TGTGCCACCAGCAGAGATCCAGGACTAGCGGGAGCAGATACGCAGTATTTT	CATSRDPGLAGADTQYF	TRBD2	TRBV15	TRBJ2-3	few
TGCGCCAGCAGCTCGATGCCGGGACAGGCGAACGACGAGCAGTACTTC	CASSSMPGQANDEQYF	TRBD1	TRBV5-1	TRBJ2-7	few
TGTGCCAGCAGCTTAGCGCAGGCAGGGACCGCTTTCTTT	CASSLAQAGTAFF	.	TRBV7-8	TRBJ1-1	few
TGTGCTAGTGGGGGGACAGCGTGGGAGACCCAGTACTTC	CASGGTAWETQYF	TRBD1	TRBV12-5	TRBJ2-5	.
TGCAGCGTACTGACTAGCGAGGATTTCTACGAGCAGTACTTC	CSVLTSEDFYEQYF	TRBD2	TRBV29-1	TRBJ2-7	.
TGCAGTGCTAGAGGGGTGACCACTGAAGCTTTCTTT	CSARGVTTEAFF	.	TRBV20-1	TRBJ1-1	many
TGCGCCAGCAGCTCCTTGGGGTCCTACGAGCAGTACTTC	CASSSLGSYEQYF	.	TRBV5-1	TRBJ2-7	few
TGCAGTGCTAGAGTGGGAGTCTCATACAATGAGCAGTTCTTC	CSARVGVSYNEQFF	.	TRBV20-1	TRBJ2-1	.
TGCAGTGCTAGAGATTCGACCCACTACGAGCAGTACTTC	CSARDSTHYEQYF	.	TRBV20-1	TRBJ2-7	.
TGCAGCGTTGCGGGCAGGTACAATGAGCAGTTCTTC	CSVAGRYNEQFF	.	TRBV29-1	TRBJ2-1	few
TGTGCCAGCAGTGGGTGGGGGCCCCAGCATTTT	CASSGWGPQHF	.	TRBV7-9	TRBJ1-5	many
TGTGCCAGCAGCCCCGAGGGCACCGGGGAGCTGTTTTTT	CASSPEGTGELFF	.	TRBV2	TRBJ2-2	.
TGTGCCAGCAGTTTACCGGGGAACTATGGCTACACCTTC	CASSLPGNYGYTF	.	TRBV28	TRBJ1-2	.
TGTGCCAGCAGCCAAGATAAAGGGCAGGGGGCGAGACGGACAGAGACCCAGTACTTC	CASSQDKGQGARRTETQYF	TRBD1	TRBV3-1	TRBJ2-5	few
TGCAGTGCCAGCACTGGAAACACCATATATTTT	CSASTGNTIYF	.	TRBV20-1	TRBJ1-3	few
TGCAGTACCCATCCACAGGGATCCCCCTATGGCTACACCTTC	CSTHPQGSPYGYTF	.	TRBV20-1	TRBJ1-2	.
TGTGCCAGCTCACCACGCCAGGGACAGGTCCAAGAGACCCAGTACTTC	CASSPRQGQVQETQYF	TRBD1	TRBV18	TRBJ2-5	.
TGTGCCAGCAGTTTCTATGCAGGGGGCGAAGCTTTCTTT	CASSFYAGGEAFF	TRBD1	TRBV28	TRBJ1-1	.
TGTGCCAGCAGCTGTGGGACTAGCGGGAGCATGCCGGTGGAGACCCAGTACTTC	CASSCGTSGSMPVETQYF	TRBD2	TRBV7-4	TRBJ2-5	.
TGTGCCAGCAGCGAGCGGGCAGGGGGCGGGTACGAGCAGTACTTC	CASSERAGGGYEQYF	TRBD1	TRBV9	TRBJ2-7	few
TGTGCCAGCAGTTTTTTGGCGGATGAGCAGTTCTTC	CASSFLADEQFF	.	TRBV27	TRBJ2-1	.
TGTGCCAGCAGACCAGGGGGCGGCAATCTTGAAGCTTTCTTT	CASRPGGGNLEAFF	TRBD1	TRBV25-1	TRBJ1-1	.
TGCAGCGTTGACCGACAGCACACTGAAGCTTTCTTT	CSVDRQHTEAFF	.	TRBV29-1	TRBJ1-1	many